The entry below describes one TCR beta chain. These data come from a study of blood T cell repertoires in COVID-19. The overall study: Sample material is recorded as cDNA or gDNA derived from T cells, B-cell-depleted T cells, or PBMCs.

Authors' processing steps: Reference gene primers were amplified, and this amplification served to estimate nucleated cell counts. This table comes from immunoSEQ multiplex PCR, and its TCRdb copy is limited to in-frame clones, with some not included. V, J and clone size are those of that table, while D and trimming were read from the DNA. The sample records about 340,000 clones, over 70% being singletons. Unmatched junction bases numbered 2, after V lost 5 bases and J lost 4 bases. The germline gives CDR1 GTSNPN, CDR2 SVGIG (reference sequence). There are 12 residues in the CDR3. The source material was peripheral blood. This clonotype was obtained from a young man with active or convalescent COVID-19. V is TRBV30 and J is TRBJ2-5; 9 bases match TRBD2. In nucleotides, the CDR3 is TGTGCCTGGGGGACTAGCTCAGAGACCCAGTACTTC. Translated: CAWGTSSETQYF.